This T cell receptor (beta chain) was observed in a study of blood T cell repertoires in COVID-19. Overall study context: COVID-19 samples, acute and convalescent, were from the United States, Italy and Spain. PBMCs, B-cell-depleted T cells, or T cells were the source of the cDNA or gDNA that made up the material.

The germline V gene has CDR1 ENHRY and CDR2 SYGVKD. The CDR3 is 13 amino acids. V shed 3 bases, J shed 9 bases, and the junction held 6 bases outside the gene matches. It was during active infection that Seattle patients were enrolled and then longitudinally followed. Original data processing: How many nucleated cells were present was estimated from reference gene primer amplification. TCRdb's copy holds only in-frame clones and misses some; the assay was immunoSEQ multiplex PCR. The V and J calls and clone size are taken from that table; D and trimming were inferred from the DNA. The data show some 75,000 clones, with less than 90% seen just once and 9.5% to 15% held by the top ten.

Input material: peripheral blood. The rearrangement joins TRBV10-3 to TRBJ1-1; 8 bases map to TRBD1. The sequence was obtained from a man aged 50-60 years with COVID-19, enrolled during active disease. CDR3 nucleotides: TGTGCCATCAGTGATACCGGGACAGGAAAAGCTTTCTTT. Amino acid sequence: CAISDTGTGKAFF.